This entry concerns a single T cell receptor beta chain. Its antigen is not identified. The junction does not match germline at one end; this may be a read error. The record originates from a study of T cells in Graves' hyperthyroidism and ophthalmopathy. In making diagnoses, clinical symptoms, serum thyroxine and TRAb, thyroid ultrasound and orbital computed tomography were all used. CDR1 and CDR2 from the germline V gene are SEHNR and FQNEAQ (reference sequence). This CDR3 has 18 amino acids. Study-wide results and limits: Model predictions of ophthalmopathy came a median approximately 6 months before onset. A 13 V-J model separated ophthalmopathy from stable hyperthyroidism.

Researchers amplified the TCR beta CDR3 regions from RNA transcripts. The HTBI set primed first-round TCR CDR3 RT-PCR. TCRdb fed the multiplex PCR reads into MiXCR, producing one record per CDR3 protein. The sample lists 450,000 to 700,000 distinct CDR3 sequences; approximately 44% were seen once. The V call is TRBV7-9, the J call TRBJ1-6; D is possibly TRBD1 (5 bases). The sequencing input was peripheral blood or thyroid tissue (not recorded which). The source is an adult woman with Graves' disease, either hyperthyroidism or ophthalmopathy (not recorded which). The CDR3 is CASSSFQFRVVRNSPLRF. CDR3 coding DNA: TGTGCCAGCAGCTCCTTTCAGTTCAGGGTTGTGCGGAATTCACCCCTCCGCTTT. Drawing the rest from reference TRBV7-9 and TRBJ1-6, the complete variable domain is DTGVSQNPRHKITKRGQNVTFRCDPISEHNRLYWYRQTLGQGPEFLTYFQNEAQLEKSRLLSDRFSAERPKGSFSTLEIQRTEQGDSAMYLCASSSFQFRVVRNSPLRFGNGTRLTVT.